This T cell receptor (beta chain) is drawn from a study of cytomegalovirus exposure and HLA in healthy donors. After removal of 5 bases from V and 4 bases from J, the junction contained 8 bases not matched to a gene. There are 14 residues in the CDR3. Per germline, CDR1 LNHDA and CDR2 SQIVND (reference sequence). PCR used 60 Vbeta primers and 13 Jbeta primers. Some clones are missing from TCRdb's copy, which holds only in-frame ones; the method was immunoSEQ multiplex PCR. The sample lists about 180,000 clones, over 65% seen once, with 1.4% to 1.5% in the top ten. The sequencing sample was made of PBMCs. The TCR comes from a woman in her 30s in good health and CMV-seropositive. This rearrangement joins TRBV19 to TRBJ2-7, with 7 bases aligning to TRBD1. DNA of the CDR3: TGTGCCAGTAGTGCAACCGGGACAGTGTACGAGCAGTACTTC. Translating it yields CASSATGTVYEQYF.